These 23 T cell receptor beta chains originate from one sample sequenced in a study of blood T cell repertoires in COVID-19 (TCRdb year 2020). Libraries came from the immunoSEQ multiplex PCR assay. This is the immuneACCESS table as TCRdb keeps it, with only in-frame sequences that have V and J called. A part of the clones is gone; compared with another copy, unresolved V genes explain less than half, and the rest is unexplained. The sample table shows about 160,000 clones, and under 90% are seen once. The ten largest make up roughly a fifth of the sample. Sequenced material: peripheral blood. The receptors derive from a woman aged 80 or over with acute or convalescent COVID-19.

The rearrangement joins TRBV7-2 to TRBJ1-2, with TRBD1 matching over 8 bases. CDR3 size: 13 residues. Trimming at V came to 3 bases and at J to 8 bases, leaving 5 bases not matched to a gene. Germline assignment: CDR1 SGHTA and CDR2 FQGNSA. The CDR3 here is CASSFGQGGGYTF. CDR3 bases: TGTGCCAGCAGCTTTGGACAGGGAGGCGGCTACACCTTC.

This clone came up once. CDR3 loop: CAISESTGIRSGNTIYF. The DNA for the CDR3 is TGTGCCATCAGTGAGTCGACGGGTATCCGGTCGGGAAACACCATATATTTT. The J gene is TRBJ1-3, the V gene TRBV10-3; D gene unclear. The germline V gene encodes CDR1 ENHRY and CDR2 SYGVKD. This CDR3 has 17 residues. The V gene lost 0 bases and the J gene lost 4 bases, with 16 bases spanning the gap.

The V and J genes are TRBV5-1 and TRBJ2-7, with 10 bases matching TRBD2. The CDR3 sequence is 16 residues long. Germline CDR1 and CDR2: SGHRS and YFSETQ. The V gene end was trimmed by 4 bases and the J gene end by 3 bases; junction bases not matched to a gene: 10. CDR3 DNA sequence: TGCGCCAGCAGCCCCGGGGTAGCGGGAGGCAACTACGAGCAGTACTTC. Its protein product is CASSPGVAGGNYEQYF.

This chain connects TRBV5-4 to TRBJ1-1; maybe TRBD1 (6 bases). Germline CDR1 is SGHNT and CDR2 is YYREEE (reference sequence). V lost 2 bases, J lost 7 bases, and 15 bases lay in between. This CDR3 has 14 residues. For the CDR3, the DNA is TGTGCCAGCAGCTTAACAGGGTATAATGTTGAAGCTTTCTTT. As protein: CASSLTGYNVEAFF.

V is TRBV5-6 and J is TRBJ2-7; TRBD1 is a possible D gene (5 bases). This CDR3 has 14 amino acids. Deletions cut 4 bases from V and 3 bases from J, with 14 bases between. Germline lookup yields CDR1 SGHDT and CDR2 YYEEEE. The CDR3 DNA sequence: TGTGCCAGCAGCCCCCCGGACGGACACTACGAGCAGTACTTC. Translated: CASSPPDGHYEQYF.

V and J are TRBV29-1 and TRBJ1-5, with 8 bases identical to TRBD1. The CDR3 is 12 residues long. Germline CDR1 and CDR2: SQVTM and ANQGSEA. V shed 7 bases and J 7 bases; nucleotides not matched to a gene: 6. This chain's CDR3 is CSAGQGDQPQHF. In DNA form, the CDR3 reads TGCAGCGCCGGACAGGGTGACCAGCCCCAGCATTTT. The whole variable domain, remainder taken from reference TRBV29-1 and TRBJ1-5, is SAVISQKPSRDICQRGTSLTIQCQVDSQVTMMFWYRQQPGQSLTLIATANQGSEATYESGFVIDKFPISRPNLTFSTLTVSNMSPEDSSIYLCSAGQGDQPQHFGDGTRLSIL.

The chain's CDR3 is CASSPSRGRSYEQYF. The CDR3 DNA reads TGCGCCAGCAGCCCCTCGAGGGGGCGGTCCTACGAGCAGTACTTC. The chain employs TRBV5-1 and TRBJ2-7; TRBD1 agrees at 7 bases. V lost 4 bases to trimming and J lost 1 base; unmatched junction nucleotides: 8. The CDR3 is 15 residues long. The V gene's germline CDR1 is SGHRS and CDR2 YFSETQ.

The chain has TRBV7-9 and TRBJ2-7, with no clear D. This CDR3 has 12 residues. Per the germline V gene, CDR1 is SEHNR and CDR2 is FQNEAQ (reference sequence). Trimming removed 6 bases at V and 6 bases at J, with 12 bases between. CDR3 sequence: CASRNRVGEQYF. CDR3 in DNA: TGTGCCAGCAGGAACCGGGTGGGCGAGCAGTACTTC.

This clone has at least ten counts. V and J are TRBV4-1 and TRBJ1-5; the D gene is possibly TRBD1 (6 bases). CDR1 and CDR2 (germline): MGHRA, YSYEKL. V lost 6 bases to trimming and J lost 2 bases, with 23 bases between them. The CDR3 is 18 amino acids. CDR3 nucleotides: TGCGCCAGCAGAAGGGGGTATGAGGGGAAGTTGGGCAATCAGCCCCAGCATTTT. Translating it yields CASRRGYEGKLGNQPQHF.

This clone was found a few times. V gene TRBV6-6 combines with J gene TRBJ1-5; D possibly corresponds to TRBD1 (5 bases). CDR1 is MNHNY and CDR2 is SVGAGI in the germline V gene (reference sequence). The CDR3 loop spans 13 amino acids. The V end was cut by 7 bases, the J end by 5 bases, with 12 bases between. The CDR3 coding sequence is TGTGCCAGCACTGACCAGGGTGATCAGCCCCAGCATTTT. Encoded protein: CASTDQGDQPQHF.

V usage is TRBV5-1 and J usage is TRBJ2-7; D may be TRBD2 (6 bases). The V and J ends lost 4 bases and 2 bases respectively, with 19 bases between them. Germline V gene lookup returns CDR1 SGHRS and CDR2 YFSETQ. There are 16 residues in the CDR3. CDR3 region: CASSLKPRDSTYEQYF. CDR3 in DNA: TGCGCCAGCAGCCTCAAACCCCGGGACTCCACCTACGAGCAGTACTTC.

The V and J genes are TRBV6-1 and TRBJ2-5; D might be TRBD1 (5 bases). The CDR3 totals 17 residues. CDR1 and CDR2 (germline): MNHNS, SASEGT. V gave up 0 bases and J gave up 3 bases, with 17 bases separating them. As DNA, the CDR3 is TGTGCCAGCAGTGAAGCGCTTTCAGGGTATCCCAAAGAGACCCAGTACTTC. Its protein is CASSEALSGYPKETQYF.

This chain uses TRBV7-9 with TRBJ2-7, with TRBD2 matching 11 bases. CDR3 size: 15 residues. CDR1 and CDR2 (germline): SEHNR, FQNEAQ (reference sequence). V shed 0 bases, J shed 7 bases, and the junction held 5 bases outside the gene matches. CDR3 nucleotide sequence: TGTGCCAGCAGCTTAGCGGAGACTAGCGGGGATGAGCAGTACTTC. Protein product: CASSLAETSGDEQYF. Together with reference TRBV7-9 and TRBJ2-7, the CDR3 gives the full variable domain: DTGVSQNPRHKITKRGQNVTFRCDPISEHNRLYWYRQTLGQGPEFLTYFQNEAQLEKSRLLSDRFSAERPKGSFSTLEIQRTEQGDSAMYLCASSLAETSGDEQYFGPGTRLTVT.

This chain links TRBV5-1 with TRBJ2-7; D is perhaps TRBD1 (5 bases). This CDR3 has 15 residues. CDR1 SGHRS and CDR2 YFSETQ come from the germline V gene. The germline V and J ends were trimmed by 0 bases and 4 bases, with 14 bases remaining between them. The CDR3 DNA is TGCGCCAGCAGCTTGGAATCCCAGGGTTGGTACGAGCAGTACTTC. It translates to CASSLESQGWYEQYF.

This chain connects TRBV9 to TRBJ2-1; TRBD2 matches 8 bases. This CDR3 is 17 amino acids long. J was trimmed by 8 bases and V by 2 bases; bases with no gene match: 15. The germline V gene encodes CDR1 SGDLS and CDR2 YYNGEE. In DNA, the CDR3 is TGTGCCAGCAGCGTGGATGCCGCCGGGGGGGCGCGGGATGAGCAGTTCTTC. This translates into CASSVDAAGGARDEQFF.

V usage is TRBV6-6 and J usage is TRBJ2-1; TRBD2 matches 11 bases. The CDR3 runs to 15 residues. V lost 2 bases, J lost 7 bases, and 4 bases stayed unmatched. Germline lookup yields CDR1 MNHNY and CDR2 SVGAGI (reference sequence). The chain's CDR3 is CASSYRIAGGNEQFF. The DNA of the CDR3 is TGTGCCAGCAGTTACCGGATAGCGGGGGGGAATGAGCAGTTCTTC.

The chain links TRBV6-6 to TRBJ2-1; D is perhaps TRBD2 (6 bases). V lost 4 bases and J 6 bases, leaving 16 bases between the germline ends. The CDR3 loop spans 15 amino acids. CDR1 and CDR2 from the germline V gene are MNHNY and SVGAGI (reference sequence). CDR3 sequence reads: CASSSPHRGFNEQFF. For the CDR3, the DNA is TGTGCCAGCAGTTCCCCCCACCGGGGGTTCAATGAGCAGTTCTTC.

V usage is TRBV7-2 and J usage is TRBJ2-1; 8 bases map to TRBD2. V lost 3 bases, J lost 4 bases, and 5 bases stayed unmatched. CDR3 size: 15 residues. Germline V gene sequence: CDR1 SGHTA, CDR2 FQGNSA. The DNA of the CDR3 is TGTGCCAGCAGCTTTAGCGGGACTCGATACAATGAGCAGTTCTTC. Amino acids: CASSFSGTRYNEQFF.

The chain has TRBV2 and TRBJ1-1, with 9 bases aligning to TRBD1. The germline V gene has CDR1 SNHLY and CDR2 FYNNEI. The trim removed 5 bases at V and 4 bases at J, leaving 8 bases unmatched. The CDR3 consists of 15 residues. CDR3 sequence: CASSLQTGGLTEAFF. CDR3 DNA sequence: TGTGCCAGCAGTCTTCAGACAGGGGGTCTCACTGAAGCTTTCTTT. The full variable domain, with the rest looked up from reference TRBV2 and TRBJ1-1, is EPEVTQTPSHQVTQMGQEVILRCVPISNHLYFYWYRQILGQKVEFLVSFYNNEISEKSEIFDDQFSVERPDGSNFTLKIRSTKLEDSAMYFCASSLQTGGLTEAFFGQGTRLTVV.

This clone turned up a few times. This rearrangement joins TRBV14 to TRBJ2-2; 12 bases are shared with TRBD2. The germline CDR1 and CDR2 sequences are SGHDN and FVKESK. V shed 4 bases, J shed 4 bases, and the junction held 16 bases outside the gene matches. The CDR3 has 20 amino acids. The CDR3 is CASSLLLAGGPATPTGELFF. As DNA, the CDR3 is TGTGCCAGCAGCCTCCTTCTAGCGGGAGGGCCCGCCACCCCCACCGGGGAGCTGTTTTTT.

The DNA of the CDR3 is TGCGCCAGCAGCCAAGAACCGACAGGGGTCTATGGCTACACCTTC. Translated: CASSQEPTGVYGYTF. The gene calls are TRBV4-1 and TRBJ1-2; TRBD1 matches 8 bases. Unmatched junction bases numbered 4, after V lost 0 bases and J lost 4 bases. CDR1 MGHRA and CDR2 YSYEKL come from the germline V gene. The CDR3 has 15 amino acids.

In this sample, this clone turned up a few times. Other DNA sequences in this sample translate to the same CDR3. The genes are TRBV5-1 and TRBJ2-3, with D possibly matching TRBD1 (5 bases). The germline gives CDR1 SGHRS, CDR2 YFSETQ. V was clipped by 3 bases and J by 0 bases, with 8 bases between them. The CDR3 totals 14 residues. Here the CDR3 DNA reads TGCGCCAGCAGCTCAGGGATTAGCACAGATACGCAGTATTTT. Protein product: CASSSGISTDTQYF. The full variable domain, its missing parts supplied by reference TRBV5-1 and TRBJ2-3, is KAGVTQTPRYLIKTRGQQVTLSCSPISGHRSVSWYQQTPGQGLQFLFEYFSETQRNKGNFPGRFSGRQFSNSRSEMNVSTLELGDSALYLCASSSGISTDTQYFGPGTRLTVL.

This chain uses TRBV12-3 or TRBV12-4 with TRBJ2-1; no reliable D call. V shed 6 bases and J shed 11 bases, with 14 bases lying between them. This CDR3 is built from 12 residues. The CDR3 sequence: CASSPAAVQQFF. The DNA for the CDR3 is TGTGCCAGCAGCCCCGCGGCCGTTCAGCAGTTCTTC.